This T cell receptor beta chain was recovered during a study of cytotoxic CD8 clonotypes in ibrutinib-treated CLL (dated by TCRdb to the early 2020s). Regarding the study in general: In this cohort, some 16 patients were treatment-naive and 11 to 12 were relapsed/refractory, while some 18 had unmutated IGHV. Of the 90 or so participants in the trial, about two dozen had longitudinal samples available. Responses were partial in around 25 patients and complete in 2; after median about 70 months follow-up, about 15 stayed in remission and roughly twelve progressed. Samples averaged about 260,000 productive templates and about 94,000 productive rearrangements. Cryopreserved peripheral blood mononuclear cells were obtained before treatment, at response, and at either sustained remission or disease progression. All remission and progressive disease samples were collected while patients were still receiving ibrutinib. Response samples were obtained after a median of around eleven months of treatment, with a range of about 6 to 36 months. Points the paper makes about the study in general: An increase in clonality was observed at ibrutinib response, with clonality remaining stable during sustained remission and falling back toward baseline at progression. Baseline clonality exceeded that of age-matched healthy donors and correlated strongly with circulating CD8+ T-cell counts. Sustained-remission and progressing patients did not have matched sampling times, and lymph node repertoires were not examined. Public clonotypes were rare and either contracted or stayed stable during treatment, and the rise in clonality at ibrutinib response reflected the expansion of private clonotypes.

Concerning this clone: Its antigen is currently not known. Per-base quality was not reported, and no clone a single base away is much larger than it.

Read against the paper, the sample's time point label means: roughly 2 years on ibrutinib. For TCR beta library preparation, roughly 2.2 micrograms of genomic DNA were isolated from cryopreserved PBMCs. High-throughput TCR beta sequencing was performed on longitudinal blood samples from CLL patients receiving ibrutinib monotherapy. The patients took part in an open-label, single-center phase 2 trial of ibrutinib monotherapy. On a MiSeq, deep resolution sequencing aimed for a depth between 1 in 1 million and 1 in 200,000 T cells, with each clonotype covered approximately 10x on average. TCR beta libraries were generated with the immunoSEQ hsTCRB Kit. From the authors' description of their analysis: Data were analyzed with ImmunoSEQ Data Assistant and ImmunoSEQ Analyzer, with V, D and J genes assigned per IMGT definitions. Clonality, with values ranging from 0 to 1, was calculated as one minus the normalized Shannon entropy of productive rearrangement frequencies. Public clonotype analysis was restricted to overrepresented clonotypes comprising at least 0.05% of each patient's repertoire. Repertoires from more than ten age-matched healthy donors in immuneACCESS were used as clonality controls. TCRdb provides this immuneACCESS table in a form limited to in-frame rearrangements. Some clones are lacking; in checked studies, under half of them reflect an unresolved V gene, and why the rest are absent is not known. V and J calls and clone size are as listed in that table; D and trimming were resolved from the DNA. Here the sample has tens of thousands of clones; around 60% occur a single time. The ten largest account for roughly 20% of the sample.

The junction shows trimming of 4 bases on V and 3 bases on J, plus 15 bases between the germline ends. There are 15 amino acids in the CDR3, from cysteine to phenylalanine inclusive. The sequence is cut down to CDR3 DNA, 45 bases in frame from base 1. As encoded in the germline V gene, CDR1 is SGHRS while CDR2 is YFSETQ. The sequence joins TRBV5-1 to TRBJ2-3; TRBD1 is possibly the D segment (6 matching bases). The specimen was PBMCs, collected after 24 months of ibrutinib treatment. The sequence came from a human donor with chronic lymphocytic leukemia. The bases are TGCGCCAGCAGCCTTACAGGGCTAACAACAGATACGCAGTATTTT. It encodes CASSLTGLTTDTQYF.